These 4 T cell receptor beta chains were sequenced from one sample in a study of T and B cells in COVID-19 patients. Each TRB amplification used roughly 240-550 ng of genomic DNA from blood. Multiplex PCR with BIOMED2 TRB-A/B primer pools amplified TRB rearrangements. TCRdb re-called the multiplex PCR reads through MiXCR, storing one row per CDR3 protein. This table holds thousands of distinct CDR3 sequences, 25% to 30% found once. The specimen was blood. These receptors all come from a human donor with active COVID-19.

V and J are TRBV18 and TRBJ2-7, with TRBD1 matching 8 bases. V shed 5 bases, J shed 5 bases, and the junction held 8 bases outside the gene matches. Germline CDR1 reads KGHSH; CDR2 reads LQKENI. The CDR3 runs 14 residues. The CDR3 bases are TGTGCCAGCTCAACAATGGGACAGGTGCACGAGCAGTACTTC. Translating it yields CASSTMGQVHEQYF.

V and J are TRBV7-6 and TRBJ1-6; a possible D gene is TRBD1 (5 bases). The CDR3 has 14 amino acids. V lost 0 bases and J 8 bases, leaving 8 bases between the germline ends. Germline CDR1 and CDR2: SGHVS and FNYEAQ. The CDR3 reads CASSLAGVDSPLHF. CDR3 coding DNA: TGTGCCAGCAGCTTAGCAGGGGTTGATTCACCCCTCCACTTT.

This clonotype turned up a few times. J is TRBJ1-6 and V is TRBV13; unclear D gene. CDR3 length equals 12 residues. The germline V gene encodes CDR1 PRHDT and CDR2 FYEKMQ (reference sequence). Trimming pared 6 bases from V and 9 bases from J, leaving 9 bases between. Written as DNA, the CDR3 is TGTGCCAGCAGTCAAGGACTTTCACCCCTCCACTTT. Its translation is CASSQGLSPLHF.

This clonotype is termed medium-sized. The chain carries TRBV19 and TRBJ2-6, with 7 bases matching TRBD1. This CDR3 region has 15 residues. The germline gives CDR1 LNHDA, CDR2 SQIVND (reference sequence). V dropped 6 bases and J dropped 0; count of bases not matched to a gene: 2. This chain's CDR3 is CASRDRVSGANVLTF. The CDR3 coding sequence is TGTGCCAGTAGAGACAGGGTCTCTGGGGCCAACGTCCTGACTTTC.